These T cell receptor beta chains were read from a single sample in a study of blood T cell repertoires in COVID-19. Some clones are missing from TCRdb's copy, which holds only in-frame ones; the method was immunoSEQ multiplex PCR. The sample carries some 330,000 clones, roughly four fifths recorded once. Material: PBMCs or T cells enriched from blood (not recorded which). The receptors were gathered from a woman in her 50s who had recovered from COVID-19. CDR3s include the opening cysteine and the closing phenylalanine or tryptophan. The D gene is left open where the match is weak. Clone size is shown for a subset of rows, as once, few, many or a class of expanded clone.

>TRBV3-1/TRBV3-2|TRBD1|many|TRBJ1-5
CASKGQGNQPQHF
TGTGCCAGCAAGGGACAGGGCAATCAGCCCCAGCATTTT
>TRBV7-9|NA|NA|TRBJ1-5
CASSSRGGSSNQPQHF
TGTGCCAGCAGCTCCCGGGGTGGAAGTAGCAATCAGCCCCAGCATTTT
>TRBV6-5|TRBD1|NA|TRBJ1-2
CASSTGTGTYGYTF
TGTGCCAGCAGTACGGGGACAGGGACCTATGGCTACACCTTC
>TRBV19|NA|NA|TRBJ1-2
CASRDRRFNTYGYTF
TGTGCCAGTAGAGACAGGCGCTTCAACACCTATGGCTACACCTTC
>TRBV6-5|TRBD2|NA|TRBJ2-7
CASRGLAGSYEQYF
TGTGCCAGCAGGGGACTAGCGGGGTCCTACGAGCAGTACTTC
>TRBV5-6|NA|NA|TRBJ1-2
CASSLRDYGYTF
TGTGCCAGCAGCTTGCGCGACTATGGCTACACCTTC
>TRBV6-2/TRBV6-3|TRBD1|NA|TRBJ1-1
CASSLDRGPLMNTEAFF
TGTGCCAGCAGTCTTGACAGGGGGCCACTCATGAACACTGAAGCTTTCTTT
>TRBV30|NA|NA|TRBJ2-1
CAWSVNRAVEQFF
TGTGCCTGGAGTGTTAACAGAGCCGTTGAGCAGTTCTTC
>TRBV18|NA|NA|TRBJ2-1
CASSPVGEFEQFF
TGTGCCAGCTCCCCCGTCGGGGAATTCGAGCAGTTCTTC
>TRBV6-1|TRBD2|NA|TRBJ2-1
CASSDSGGDNEQFF
TGTGCCAGCAGTGATAGCGGGGGGGATAATGAGCAGTTCTTC
>TRBV2|NA|NA|TRBJ1-5
CASKEGIYSNQPQHF
TGTGCCAGCAAGGAGGGGATCTATAGCAATCAGCCCCAGCATTTT
>TRBV7-2|NA|NA|TRBJ2-7
CASSPAREQYF
TGTGCCAGCAGCCCCGCCAGGGAGCAGTACTTC
>TRBV4-1|TRBD2|once|TRBJ2-2
CASSQGLPNTGELFF
TGCGCCAGCAGCCAGGGACTACCGAACACCGGGGAGCTGTTTTTT
>TRBV4-2|NA|NA|TRBJ2-3
CASSQDRGVGGSTDTQYF
TGTGCCAGCAGCCAAGATCGGGGGGTAGGGGGATCCACAGATACGCAGTATTTT
>TRBV4-1|NA|NA|TRBJ2-7
CASSPRFGSASYEQYF
TGCGCCAGCAGCCCCAGATTCGGGTCCGCATCCTACGAGCAGTACTTC
>TRBV6-1|NA|NA|TRBJ1-2
CASRLSGESTYGYTF
TGTGCCAGCAGGCTTAGTGGGGAGTCAACCTATGGCTACACCTTC
>TRBV6-2/TRBV6-3|NA|NA|TRBJ2-7
CASSYGPGQTPYEQYF
TGTGCCAGCAGTTATGGGCCGGGACAAACACCCTACGAGCAGTACTTC
>TRBV9|NA|NA|TRBJ1-2
CASSPTTGYYGYTF
TGTGCCAGCAGCCCAACAACAGGATACTATGGCTACACCTTC
>TRBV9|NA|NA|TRBJ2-7
CASSEGHSSSYEQYF
TGTGCCAGCAGCGAGGGACACTCGAGCTCCTACGAGCAGTACTTC
>TRBV2|NA|once|TRBJ1-1
CASTGGGQSEAFF
TGTGCCAGCACCGGGGGGGGGCAGAGTGAAGCTTTCTTT
>TRBV29-1|NA|NA|TRBJ2-2
CSVRGWGRTGELFF
TGCAGCGTTCGAGGTTGGGGGCGTACCGGGGAGCTGTTTTTT
>TRBV29-1|TRBD1|NA|TRBJ1-1
CSVGDRQQSLF
TGCAGCGTTGGGGACAGACAGCAAAGTCTCTTT
>TRBV4-3|TRBD1|NA|TRBJ2-7
CASSQGAGGNDEQYF
TGCGCCAGCAGCCAAGGGGCAGGGGGCAATGACGAGCAGTACTTC
>TRBV24-1|NA|NA|TRBJ2-5
CATSDSGQGETQYF
TGTGCCACCAGTGATTCCGGGCAGGGAGAGACCCAGTACTTC
>TRBV30|NA|NA|TRBJ1-1
CAWSGDGVQAFF
TGTGCCTGGAGTGGAGACGGGGTTCAAGCTTTCTTT
>TRBV30|TRBD1|NA|TRBJ2-7
CACSRQGYEQYF
TGTGCCTGCTCGCGACAGGGGTACGAGCAGTACTTC
>TRBV2|NA|NA|TRBJ1-2
CASSSGGSSYGYTF
TGTGCCAGCAGCAGTGGAGGCAGTAGCTATGGCTACACCTTC
>TRBV30|TRBD2|NA|TRBJ2-7
CALAGKRLGYEQYF
TGTGCCCTAGCGGGTAAAAGACTCGGCTACGAGCAGTACTTC
>TRBV5-1|NA|few|TRBJ2-7
CASSTTPGESYEQYF
TGCGCCAGCAGCACAACCCCCGGAGAGTCCTACGAGCAGTACTTC
>TRBV7-2|NA|NA|TRBJ2-7
CASSLVGGEYEQYF
TGTGCCAGCAGCTTAGTGGGCGGGGAGTACGAGCAGTACTTC
>TRBV4-1|NA|few|TRBJ1-6
CASSLRLGVNSPLHF
TGCGCCAGCAGCCTCCGACTGGGAGTTAATTCACCCCTCCACTTT
>TRBV5-6|NA|NA|TRBJ1-2
CASRIRQANYGYTF
TGTGCCAGCAGGATTAGACAGGCTAACTATGGCTACACCTTC
>TRBV5-1|TRBD1|NA|TRBJ1-1
CASSKALQGALTEAFF
TGCGCCAGCAGCAAGGCCCTTCAGGGGGCCCTAACTGAAGCTTTCTTT
>TRBV10-3|NA|few|TRBJ1-3
CAISDPSSGNTIYF
TGTGCCATCAGTGACCCGTCCTCTGGAAACACCATATATTTT
>TRBV6-5|NA|NA|TRBJ2-3
CATNRDSDTQYF
TGTGCCACTAACAGGGATTCGGATACGCAGTATTTT
>TRBV11-2|NA|NA|TRBJ2-7
CASGGSYEQYF
TGTGCCAGCGGCGGCTCCTACGAGCAGTACTTC
>TRBV30|TRBD1|NA|TRBJ1-2
CAWSKGTGHGYTF
TGTGCCTGGAGTAAAGGGACAGGGCATGGCTACACCTTC
>TRBV18|NA|NA|TRBJ1-2
CASSPVQGPEMGGYTF
TGTGCCAGCTCACCAGTCCAGGGCCCCGAGATGGGTGGCTACACCTTC
>TRBV27|NA|NA|TRBJ2-6
CASSFGHSGANVLTF
TGTGCCAGCAGTTTTGGACACTCTGGGGCCAACGTCCTGACTTTC
>TRBV29-1|NA|NA|TRBJ1-5
CSVGGPDQPQHF
TGCAGCGTAGGAGGGCCCGATCAGCCCCAGCATTTT
>TRBV6-1|NA|NA|TRBJ1-2
CASSEGSGPSYGYTF
TGTGCCAGCAGTGAAGGATCCGGCCCTAGCTATGGCTACACCTTC
>TRBV19|NA|NA|TRBJ1-5
CASSIILPRNQPQHF
TGTGCCAGTAGTATTATTTTGCCGAGGAATCAGCCCCAGCATTTT
>TRBV18|TRBD1|NA|TRBJ1-5
CASSPAAGGANQPQHF
TGTGCCAGCTCACCCGCAGCAGGGGGCGCAAATCAGCCCCAGCATTTT
>TRBV19|NA|NA|TRBJ2-5
CATQMRVSVAETQYF
TGTGCCACCCAGATGCGAGTTTCGGTAGCAGAGACCCAGTACTTC
>TRBV11-2|TRBD1|NA|TRBJ2-1
CASSLARAAGGTNEQFF
TGTGCCAGCAGCTTAGCTAGAGCGGCAGGGGGCACGAATGAGCAGTTCTTC
>TRBV30|NA|once|TRBJ1-2
CAWSSLRGPYGYTF
TGTGCCTGGAGCAGTCTACGGGGTCCCTATGGCTACACCTTC
>TRBV2|TRBD1|NA|TRBJ1-6
CASSEILTGVSPLHF
TGTGCCAGCAGTGAAATTCTAACAGGGGTTTCACCCCTCCACTTT
>TRBV4-3|NA|once|TRBJ2-3
CASSSGAFTDTQYF
TGCGCCAGCAGCTCTGGGGCTTTCACAGATACGCAGTATTTT
>TRBV19|TRBD1|NA|TRBJ1-2
CASSPDRGQGYTF
TGTGCCAGTAGTCCAGACAGGGGACAAGGCTACACCTTC
>TRBV2|NA|NA|TRBJ1-2
CASSDEVRVGDGYTF
TGTGCCAGCAGTGACGAGGTTCGGGTAGGAGATGGCTACACCTTC
>TRBV5-1|TRBD1|NA|TRBJ2-6
CASSLGTGGVGANVLTF
TGCGCCAGCAGCTTGGGTACAGGGGGCGTTGGGGCCAACGTCCTGACTTTC
>TRBV5-5|NA|NA|TRBJ2-7
CASRNPVSYEQYF
TGTGCCAGCAGAAATCCGGTATCCTACGAGCAGTACTTC
>TRBV2|NA|NA|TRBJ1-2
CASSDGISRVSGYTF
TGTGCCAGCAGTGACGGCATTTCGAGGGTTTCTGGCTACACCTTC
>TRBV6-5|TRBD1|NA|TRBJ1-1
CASSFTGVNTEAFF
TGTGCCAGCAGTTTTACAGGGGTGAACACTGAAGCTTTCTTT
>TRBV9|NA|NA|TRBJ1-2
CASSVFAGSGVDYGYTF
TGTGCCAGCAGCGTATTTGCCGGGAGTGGGGTTGATTATGGCTACACCTTC
>TRBV3-1/TRBV3-2|NA|NA|TRBJ2-7
CASSLGGETYEQYF
TGTGCCAGCAGCCTAGGGGGGGAAACCTACGAGCAGTACTTC
>TRBV2|TRBD1|NA|TRBJ1-2
CASGPGTGGIYGYTF
TGTGCCAGCGGGCCCGGGACAGGGGGGATCTATGGCTACACCTTC
>TRBV30|NA|NA|TRBJ2-7
CAWTRAGFSYEQYF
TGTGCCTGGACCAGGGCTGGCTTCTCCTACGAGCAGTACTTC
>TRBV5-1|TRBD2|few|TRBJ2-1
CASTGTSGVNEQFF
TGCGCCAGCACCGGGACTAGCGGGGTAAATGAGCAGTTCTTC